The T cell receptor (beta chain) under discussion was sequenced for a study of OX40 agonist ivuxolimab in advanced cancers. Study-level background: The dose-escalation cohort was roughly 83% male, with a mean age of approximately 61 years, ranging about 20 to 85.

With autoimmune disease history or systemic immunosuppression, patients were excluded. Comment on this clone: Its antigen is not known.

The trim removed 4 bases at V and 6 bases at J, leaving 5 bases unmatched. The CDR3 totals 13 residues. The germline V gene has CDR1 SGHNT and CDR2 YYREEE (reference sequence). General observations from the study: Some patients without response likewise showed low normalized clonal expansion. Mean expanded clone counts were higher in CD8+ than CD4+ T cells.

Assay: immunoSEQ multiplex PCR; the TCRdb copy retains only in-frame clones and omits some. The profile shows 90,000 to 130,000 clones, 75% to 95% of them singletons. The sequencing here drew on CD4+ or CD8+ T cells sorted from blood, taken in a trial of the OX40 agonist ivuxolimab. The TCR comes from an adult with an advanced solid tumor such as melanoma, head and neck, liver or kidney cancer. The rearrangement uses TRBV5-4 and TRBJ1-2; 8 nucleotides match TRBD1. CDR3 coding DNA: TGTGCCAGCAGCCTACAGGGGGTTGATGGCTACACCTTC. Translated, it gives CASSLQGVDGYTF.